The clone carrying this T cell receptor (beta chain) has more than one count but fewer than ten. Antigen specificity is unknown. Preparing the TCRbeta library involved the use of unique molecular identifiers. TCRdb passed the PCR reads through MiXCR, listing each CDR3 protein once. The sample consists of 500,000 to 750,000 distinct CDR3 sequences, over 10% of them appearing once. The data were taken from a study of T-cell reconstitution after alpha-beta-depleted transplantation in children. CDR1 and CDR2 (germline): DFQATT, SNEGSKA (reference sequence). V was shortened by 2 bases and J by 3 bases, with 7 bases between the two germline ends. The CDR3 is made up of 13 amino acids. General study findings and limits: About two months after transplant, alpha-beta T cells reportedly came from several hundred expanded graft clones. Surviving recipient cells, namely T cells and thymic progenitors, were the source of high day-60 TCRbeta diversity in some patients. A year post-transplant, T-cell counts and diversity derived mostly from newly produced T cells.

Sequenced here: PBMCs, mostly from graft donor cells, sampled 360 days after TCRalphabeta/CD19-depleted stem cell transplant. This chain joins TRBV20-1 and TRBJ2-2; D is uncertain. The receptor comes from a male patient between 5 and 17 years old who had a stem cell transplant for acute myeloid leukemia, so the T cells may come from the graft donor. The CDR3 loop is CSARPRYTGELFF. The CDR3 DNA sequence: TGCAGTGCTAGACCCCGTTACACCGGGGAGCTGTTTTTT.